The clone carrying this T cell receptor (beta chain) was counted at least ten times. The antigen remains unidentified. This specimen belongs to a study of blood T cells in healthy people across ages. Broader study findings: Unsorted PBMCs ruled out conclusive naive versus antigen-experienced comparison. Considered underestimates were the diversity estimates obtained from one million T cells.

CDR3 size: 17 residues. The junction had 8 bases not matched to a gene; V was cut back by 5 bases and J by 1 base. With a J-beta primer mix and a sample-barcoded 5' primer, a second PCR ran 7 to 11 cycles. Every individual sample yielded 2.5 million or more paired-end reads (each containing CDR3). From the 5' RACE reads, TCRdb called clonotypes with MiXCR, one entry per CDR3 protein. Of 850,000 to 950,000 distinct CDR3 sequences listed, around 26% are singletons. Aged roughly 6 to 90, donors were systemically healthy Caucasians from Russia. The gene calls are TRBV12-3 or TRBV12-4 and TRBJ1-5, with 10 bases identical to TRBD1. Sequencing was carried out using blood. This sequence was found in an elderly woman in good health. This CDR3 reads CASSVRQGARSNQPQHF. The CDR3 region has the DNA TGTGCCAGCAGTGTAAGACAGGGGGCGAGGAGCAATCAGCCCCAGCATTTT.